These 28 T cell receptor beta chains were sequenced from one sample in a study of blood T cell repertoires in COVID-19. The table came from immunoSEQ multiplex PCR; TCRdb's copy has only in-frame clones and leaves some out. The table lists some 170,000 clones, roughly 80% of them singletons. The source material was peripheral blood. Receptor source: a man in his sixties with acute or convalescent COVID-19.

The genes are TRBV27 and TRBJ2-7; the D is unclear. Trimming removed 7 bases from V and 2 bases from J, with 15 bases in between. This CDR3 contains 14 residues. Germline CDR1 MNHEY, CDR2 SMNVEV (reference sequence). The CDR3 DNA reads TGTGCCAGCAATCCTACAGTGTGGCCCTACGAGCAGTACTTC. It is translated as CASNPTVWPYEQYF.

The rearrangement uses TRBV30 and TRBJ1-4; D unresolved. This CDR3 has 15 amino acids. CDR1 and CDR2 (germline): GTSNPN, SVGIG (reference sequence). With 4 bases removed from V and 8 bases from J, the gap between germline ends came to 20 bases. The CDR3 reads CAWTFTQASREKLFF. The CDR3 region has the DNA TGTGCCTGGACGTTCACGCAGGCCAGTCGCGAAAAACTGTTTTTT.

The chain carries TRBV12-3 or TRBV12-4 and TRBJ1-1; no definite D call. The length of the CDR3 is 13 residues. Trimming cost V 7 bases and J 1 base, with 10 bases left between them. This CDR3 reads CASIFQWNTEAFF. The CDR3 bases are TGTGCCAGCATTTTCCAGTGGAACACTGAAGCTTTCTTT.

The sample holds a few counts of this clone. The CDR3 DNA reads as TGCGCCAGCAGTGAGTCGACTAGCGGGGGTTCCTACGAGCAGTACTTC. Translating it yields CASSESTSGGSYEQYF. The chain carries TRBV10-1 and TRBJ2-7; 12 positions agree with TRBD2. After removal of 0 bases from V and 1 base from J, the junction contained 1 base not matched to a gene. CDR1 and CDR2 (germline): WNHNN, SYGVQD (reference sequence). This CDR3 region has 16 residues.

V usage is TRBV4-1 and J usage is TRBJ1-6; 7 bases match TRBD1. The CDR3 has 16 amino acids. Trimming cost V 3 bases and J 10 bases; bases outside gene matches: 12. In germline, CDR1 is MGHRA, CDR2 YSYEKL. CDR3 sequence (DNA): TGCGCCAGCAGCCACACTTTGACAGGGCGGGCGTCACCCCTCCACTTT. Translating gives CASSHTLTGRASPLHF.

This sequence joins TRBV30 and TRBJ1-3; no reliable D call. Per germline, CDR1 GTSNPN and CDR2 SVGIG (reference sequence). This CDR3 region has 13 residues. The V gene lost 3 bases and the J gene lost 0 bases, with 6 bases spanning the gap. The CDR3 loop is CAWSGDSGNTIYF. The CDR3 DNA sequence: TGTGCCTGGAGCGGGGACTCTGGAAACACCATATATTTT.

This clone was observed a few times. This chain connects TRBV5-6 to TRBJ2-7, with TRBD1 matching 7 bases. CDR1 is SGHDT and CDR2 is YYEEEE in the germline V gene. The CDR3 has 15 amino acids. V was pared by 4 bases and J by 5 bases, with 12 bases of the junction left unmatched. As DNA, the CDR3 is TGTGCCAGCAGCGTATCAGGGGGTTTGAGTAACGAGCAGTACTTC. Protein: CASSVSGGLSNEQYF.

This chain joins TRBV18 and TRBJ1-1, with 8 bases lining up with TRBD1. This CDR3 contains 15 residues. Germline lookup yields CDR1 KGHSH and CDR2 LQKENI. V lost 2 bases, J lost 5 bases, and 7 bases stayed unmatched. This chain's CDR3 is CASSPSTGGTTEAFF. The CDR3, as DNA: TGTGCCAGCTCACCAAGTACAGGGGGGACGACTGAAGCTTTCTTT.

The chain is built from TRBV27 and TRBJ2-3; 9 bases align to TRBD1. V dropped 0 bases and J dropped 0; count of bases not matched to a gene: 4. The germline gives CDR1 MNHEY, CDR2 SMNVEV (reference sequence). This CDR3 region has 17 residues. The chain's CDR3 is CASSLSMTGGSTDTQYF. CDR3 nucleotide sequence: TGTGCCAGCAGTTTATCGATGACAGGGGGTAGCACAGATACGCAGTATTTT.

The rearrangement joins TRBV6-5 to TRBJ2-7; 7 bases agree with TRBD2. Trimming removed 0 bases from V and 2 bases from J; junction bases left unmatched: 7. The V gene's germline CDR1 is MNHEY and CDR2 SVGAGI. CDR3 length equals 16 residues. CDR3 in DNA: TGTGCCAGCAGTTACTCATTTGGGGGGGAGGCCTACGAGCAGTACTTC. This translates into CASSYSFGGEAYEQYF.

This sequence joins TRBV5-8 and TRBJ1-4; no clear D. This CDR3 contains 16 residues. Per the germline V gene, CDR1 is SGHTS and CDR2 is YDEGEE. Trimming stripped 6 bases from V and 5 bases from J, with 20 bases between. CDR3 nucleotide sequence: TGTGCCAGCAACTTACTCCGACAAGTTTCAAATGAAAAACTGTTTTTT. It encodes CASNLLRQVSNEKLFF.

The sample holds one count of this clone. This chain connects TRBV7-9 to TRBJ1-1; TRBD1 matches at 7 bases. The CDR3 is 15 amino acids. Trimming took 5 bases from V and 5 from J; bases not matched to a gene: 11. Germline V gene sequence: CDR1 SEHNR, CDR2 FQNEAQ (reference sequence). CDR3 amino acids: CASSPQGQGETEAFF. CDR3 DNA: TGTGCCAGCAGCCCACAAGGGCAGGGGGAAACTGAAGCTTTCTTT.

J is TRBJ1-2 and V is TRBV24-1; no firm D call. V was pared by 0 bases and J by 6 bases, with 4 bases between. Germline lookup yields CDR1 KGHDR and CDR2 SFDVKD. This CDR3 comprises 12 residues. CDR3 sequence reads: CATSDLFNGYTF. The CDR3 DNA reads TGTGCCACCAGTGATTTGTTTAATGGCTACACCTTC.

This clone was detected only once. The rearrangement links TRBV28 to TRBJ2-6; tentative D call: TRBD1 (5 bases). V was pared by 4 bases and J by 4 bases, with 11 bases between. In germline, CDR1 is MDHEN, CDR2 SYDVKM. CDR3 length equals 15 residues. This CDR3 reads CASSSRVGGANVLTF. The CDR3 DNA reads TGTGCCAGCAGTTCCAGGGTTGGGGGGGCCAACGTCCTGACTTTC.

As DNA, the CDR3 is TGTGCCAGCAGCTCACTGACAGGGATTAACTATGGCTACACCTTC. Its translation is CASSSLTGINYGYTF. The chain recombines TRBV11-2 with TRBJ1-2; 7 bases fit TRBD1. From germline, CDR1 is SGHAT and CDR2 FQNNGV. V shed 4 bases, J shed 1 base, and the junction held 6 bases outside the gene matches. The length of the CDR3 is 15 residues.

The rearrangement links TRBV27 to TRBJ2-1; weak D call: TRBD2 (6 bases). The CDR3 has 16 residues. Per the germline V gene, CDR1 is MNHEY and CDR2 is SMNVEV (reference sequence). V was pared by 5 bases and J by 8 bases, with 22 bases between. CDR3 nucleotide sequence: TGTGCCAGCAGTATACCAGCTCGGGGGTCGGGCCATGAGCAGTTCTTC. Protein: CASSIPARGSGHEQFF.

The chain has TRBV5-1 and TRBJ2-3; 10 bases are shared with TRBD2. This CDR3 comprises 14 residues. CDR1 is SGHRS and CDR2 is YFSETQ in the germline V gene. V lost 6 bases to trimming and J lost 1 base; unmatched junction nucleotides: 2. The CDR3 coding sequence is TGCGCCAGCAACCTAGCGGGGGGCACAGATACGCAGTATTTT. Its translation: CASNLAGGTDTQYF.

This clone appeared a single time. This chain links TRBV7-2 with TRBJ2-5; the D gene is possibly TRBD1 (5 bases). Germline values: CDR1 SGHTA, CDR2 FQGNSA. Deletions cut 5 bases from V and 5 bases from J, with 15 bases between. The CDR3 runs 14 residues. The CDR3 here is CASSPQGLRETQYF. In DNA, the CDR3 is TGTGCCAGCAGCCCCCAGGGTTTGCGGGAGACCCAGTACTTC.

The genes are TRBV6-5 and TRBJ2-3; D might be TRBD2 (6 bases). The germline V gene has CDR1 MNHEY and CDR2 SVGAGI. V lost 7 bases, J lost 6 bases, and 20 bases lay in between. The CDR3 is 15 residues long. The CDR3: CASTWGVGWFDTQYF. For the CDR3, the DNA is TGTGCCAGCACATGGGGGGTCGGGTGGTTCGATACGCAGTATTTT.

This clone was observed a few times. V is TRBV7-2 and J is TRBJ2-5; D is possibly TRBD2 (7 bases). The CDR3 extends over 15 amino acids. Germline CDR1 reads SGHTA; CDR2 reads FQGNSA. Between the trimmed V and J ends, which lost 5 bases and 5 bases, there was a span of 18 bases. The DNA of the CDR3 is TGTGCCAGCAGCCCTCCCTGGGGGGGGCAGGAGACCCAGTACTTC. Translating gives CASSPPWGGQETQYF. Combining the CDR3 with reference TRBV7-2 and TRBJ2-5 gives the whole variable domain GAGVSQSPSNKVTEKGKDVELRCDPISGHTALYWYRQSLGQGLEFLIYFQGNSAPDKSGLPSDRFSAERTGGSVSTLTIQRTQQEDSAVYLCASSPPWGGQETQYFGPGTRLLVL.

The chain is built from TRBV9 and TRBJ2-5; 11 bases match TRBD2. Germline V gene lookup returns CDR1 SGDLS and CDR2 YYNGEE. The CDR3 loop spans 16 amino acids. V dropped 4 bases and J dropped 5; count of bases not matched to a gene: 10. CDR3 loop: CASSLLIAGGLETQYF. As DNA, the CDR3 is TGTGCCAGCAGCCTCCTGATAGCGGGGGGGCTTGAGACCCAGTACTTC.

The chain combines TRBV19 with TRBJ2-1, with a weak D call TRBD1 (5 bases). This CDR3 is 13 amino acids long. CDR1 and CDR2 (germline): LNHDA, SQIVND (reference sequence). Trimming took off 1 base at V and 8 bases at J, with 9 bases between the two ends. The CDR3 region has the DNA TGTGCCAGTAGTATAGGGGGCCGGGATGAGCAGTTCTTC. The encoded protein is CASSIGGRDEQFF.

The chain's CDR3 is CASSIVGGQVNTEAFF. As DNA, the CDR3 is TGTGCCAGTAGTATAGTAGGAGGACAGGTGAACACTGAAGCTTTCTTT. The gene calls are TRBV19 and TRBJ1-1; 7 bases line up with TRBD1. The CDR3 consists of 16 residues. Germline trimming cut 1 base from V and 0 bases from J; bases unmatched to any gene: 5. Germline assignment: CDR1 LNHDA and CDR2 SQIVND (reference sequence).

This clone was observed a few times. This chain connects TRBV11-1 to TRBJ2-7, with no clear D. Germline V gene lookup returns CDR1 SGHAT and CDR2 FQDESV (reference sequence). Trimming took 1 base from V and 6 from J, leaving 10 bases between them. The length of the CDR3 is 13 residues. DNA of the CDR3: TGTGCCAGCAGCTTAGTACAGATTGGCGAGCAGTACTTC. Protein product: CASSLVQIGEQYF.

The chain links TRBV4-1 to TRBJ1-1; a possible D gene is TRBD1 (5 bases). Germline V gene sequence: CDR1 MGHRA, CDR2 YSYEKL. With 3 bases removed from V and 11 bases from J, the gap between germline ends came to 19 bases. The CDR3 totals 14 residues. The CDR3 is CASSQGGRGVSAFF. In nucleotides, the CDR3 is TGCGCCAGCAGCCAGGGGGGTCGGGGGGTGAGTGCTTTCTTT.

This clone was seen just once. The rearrangement uses TRBV4-1 and TRBJ2-7; D is perhaps TRBD1 (6 bases). From germline, CDR1 is MGHRA and CDR2 YSYEKL. V lost 1 base and J lost 3, with 13 bases in between. CDR3 size: 15 residues. The CDR3 region is CASSQGPGAGYEQYF. The CDR3 DNA follows: TGCGCCAGCAGCCAAGGGCCAGGGGCGGGCTACGAGCAGTACTTC.

V and J are TRBV9 and TRBJ2-3; possibly TRBD1 for D (6 bases). The CDR3 covers 14 residues. Between the trimmed V and J ends, which lost 3 bases and 0 bases, there was a span of 8 bases. Germline-derived CDR1 and CDR2 are SGDLS and YYNGEE. Written as DNA, the CDR3 is TGTGCCAGCAGCGGGACAGCTAGCACAGATACGCAGTATTTT. It encodes CASSGTASTDTQYF.

The chain couples TRBV29-1 to TRBJ2-3; the D gene is possibly TRBD2 (6 bases). Trimming left V 0 bases short and J 2 bases short, with 9 bases between. There are 14 residues in the CDR3. From germline, CDR1 is SQVTM and CDR2 ANQGSEA. CDR3 coding DNA: TGCAGCGTTGAAGATCGGAGGGTCACAGATACGCAGTATTTT. The encoded protein is CSVEDRRVTDTQYF.